The 8 T cell receptor beta chains reported below all come from one sample, sequenced in a study of tumor and adjacent non-tumor tissue in lung cancer. RNA was extracted from bulk tissue without any cell sorting. TCRbeta libraries were built with three rounds of nested PCR, modified from ARM-PCR. TCRdb recomputed calls from the multiplex PCR reads with MiXCR, one row per CDR3 protein. There are 70,000 to 90,000 distinct CDR3 sequences in the sample; more than 60% occur only once, and approximately 12% lies in the top ten. The sample comprised lung tumor tissue. Every receptor here comes from a woman between 50 and 59 years old with non-small cell lung cancer.

With respect to this clonotype: Relative to the germline gene, one junction end is altered; a read error may explain this. The rearrangement links TRBV11-2 to TRBJ1-5; weak D call: TRBD1 (5 bases). CDR1 is SGHAT and CDR2 is FQNNGV in the germline V gene. The CDR3 runs to 15 residues. The CDR3 region has the DNA TGTGCCAGCAGCTGGGACGGTTATAGCAATCAACCCCAACGTTTT. Translation gives CASSWDGYSNQPQRF.

This clonotype was counted once. One base away lies a much larger clone, so this may be a sequencing read error. The gene calls are TRBV20-1 and TRBJ1-1; 8 bases are a match to TRBD1. The CDR3 covers 13 residues. V lost 5 bases to trimming and J lost 6 bases; unmatched junction nucleotides: 8. Germline V gene lookup returns CDR1 DFQATT and CDR2 SNEGSKA (reference sequence). The CDR3 DNA sequence: TGCAGTGCTCCCGGGACAGGAGGCTCTGAAGCTTTCTTT. It yields the protein CSAPGTGGSEAFF.

The CDR3 reads CIREQGPETQYF. As DNA, the CDR3 is TGCATCAGGGAACAGGGCCCCGAGACCCAGTACTTC. The chain is built from TRBV29-1 and TRBJ2-5; perhaps TRBD1 as D (6 bases). Germline values: CDR1 SQVTM, CDR2 ANQGSEA. The CDR3 spans 12 residues.

The V gene is TRBV29-1, the J gene TRBJ2-7; 9 bases line up with TRBD2. Looked up from germline, CDR1 is SQVTM and CDR2 is ANQGSEA. The CDR3 contains 12 residues. CDR3 amino acids: CNAGGGLYEQYF. CDR3 sequence (DNA): TGCAACGCGGGGGGGGGTCTCTACGAGCAGTACTTC.

By share of the sample, this clonotype is large (0.1 to 1%). The chain has TRBV29-1 and TRBJ2-5, with D tentatively TRBD1 (5 bases). Trimming shortened V by 6 bases and J by 2 bases, and 16 bases separated the two germline ends. Germline lookup yields CDR1 SQVTM and CDR2 ANQGSEA. The CDR3 totals 14 residues. This CDR3 is CSVAGQKLQETQYF. Written as DNA, the CDR3 is TGCAGCGTCGCCGGACAAAAACTTCAAGAGACCCAGTACTTC.

The chain uses TRBV12-3 or TRBV12-4 and TRBJ2-2; 7 nucleotides line up with TRBD1. The CDR3 is 16 residues long. Trimming cost V 9 bases and J 1 base; bases outside gene matches: 11. CDR3 loop: CASRPPQGLNTGELFF. CDR3 in DNA: TGTGCCAGTAGGCCCCCACAGGGGTTGAACACCGGGGAGCTGTTTTTT.

A word on this clonotype: The junction differs from germline at one of its ends, possibly a read error. As DNA, the CDR3 is TGTAGCGCGGACCGCCCGGGACAGGGTACCGCCATAGATACGCAGTATTTT. Protein product: CSADRPGQGTAIDTQYF. The V call is TRBV29-1, the J call TRBJ2-3, with 9 bases lining up with TRBD1. CDR3 length: 17 residues. Germline V gene sequence: CDR1 SQVTM, CDR2 ANQGSEA.

This sequence joins TRBV12-3 or TRBV12-4 and TRBJ1-3; the D is unclear. Deletions cut 6 bases from V and 7 bases from J, with 22 bases between. This CDR3 has 16 amino acids. The CDR3, as DNA: TGTGCCAGCAGCTCTACGGAGAGGTTCTTTGGGAACACCATATATTTT. Its protein is CASSSTERFFGNTIYF.